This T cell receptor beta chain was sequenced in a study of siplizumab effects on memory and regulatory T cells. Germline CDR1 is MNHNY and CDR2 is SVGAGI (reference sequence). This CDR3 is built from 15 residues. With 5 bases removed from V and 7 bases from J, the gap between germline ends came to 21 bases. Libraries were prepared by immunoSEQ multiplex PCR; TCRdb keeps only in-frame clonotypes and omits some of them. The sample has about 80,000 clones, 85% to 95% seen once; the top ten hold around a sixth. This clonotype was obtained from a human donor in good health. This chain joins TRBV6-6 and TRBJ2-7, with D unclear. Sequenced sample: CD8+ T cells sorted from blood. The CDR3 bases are TGTGCCAGCAGTCCGAAGGGCCGCGTCACGAGGGAGCAGTACTTC. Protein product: CASSPKGRVTREQYF.